This is a list of T cell receptor beta chains from one sample in a study of blood T cell repertoires in COVID-19. Produced via immunoSEQ multiplex PCR; TCRdb's table is partial and in-frame only. The data hold approximately 200,000 clones, with about 82% observed a single time. The sample consisted of PBMCs or T cells enriched from blood (not recorded which). The receptors were gathered from a woman in her 30s who had recovered from COVID-19. Each CDR3 is given with its conserved first and last residue. A D gene is named only where the DNA matches it firmly. Size is omitted from some rows. Given values are once, few, many or a class for expanded clones.

j_call	v_call	d_call	clone_size	cdr3_nt	cdr3_aa
TRBJ2-3	TRBV28	TRBD2	.	TGTGCCAGCAGTTCATACGGGACTAGCGGGACAGATACGCAGTATTTT	CASSSYGTSGTDTQYF
TRBJ2-5	TRBV18	.	.	TGTGCCAGCTCACCAGGGGCGGAAGAGACCCAGTACTTC	CASSPGAEETQYF
TRBJ2-5	TRBV6-5	.	few	TGTGCCAGCAGTTACTCGCCTAGGGGGAAAGAGACCCAGTACTTC	CASSYSPRGKETQYF
TRBJ2-1	TRBV30	.	.	TGTGCCTGGAGTCAGTCCGACAATGAGCAGTTCTTC	CAWSQSDNEQFF
TRBJ1-1	TRBV27	.	.	TGTGCCAGCAGTTTAGGACAATCCACTGAAGCTTTCTTT	CASSLGQSTEAFF
TRBJ1-5	TRBV27	TRBD1	.	TGTGCCAGCACTCTCCCGGGACAGGGGGCGGAAGGCAATCAGCCCCAGCATTTT	CASTLPGQGAEGNQPQHF
TRBJ2-1	TRBV28	TRBD2	.	TGTGCCAGCAGTTCATGGGGACTAGCGGGAGAGGGGCTCTACAATGAGCAGTTCTTC	CASSSWGLAGEGLYNEQFF
TRBJ2-7	TRBV6-5	.	.	TGTGCCAGCAGTTACCCTAAGGGGAAGCAGTACTTC	CASSYPKGKQYF
TRBJ2-3	TRBV6-5	TRBD2	.	TGTGCCACCAACCGAGCGGGAGGGGTAGATACGCAGTATTTT	CATNRAGGVDTQYF
TRBJ2-2	TRBV7-9	.	once	TGTGCCAGCAGCTTAGACAGGGTCCCTACCGGGGAGCTGTTTTTT	CASSLDRVPTGELFF
TRBJ1-1	TRBV3-1/TRBV3-2	.	few	TGTGCCAGCAGCCAAGAGGAGGGGCAGAACACTGAAGCTTTCTTT	CASSQEEGQNTEAFF
TRBJ2-7	TRBV3-1/TRBV3-2	TRBD2	once	TGTGCCAGCAGCCAAGATACGGTTCTAGCGGGTCCTACCTACGAGCAGTACTTC	CASSQDTVLAGPTYEQYF
TRBJ2-5	TRBV6-4	.	.	TGTGCCAGCAGTGACGGTGCCTCGGGCCAAGAGACCCAGTACTTC	CASSDGASGQETQYF
TRBJ2-1	TRBV5-6	.	.	TGTGCCAGCAGCTTGGCCCTGGGGGGAGGGTTCTTC	CASSLALGGGFF
TRBJ2-7	TRBV5-1	.	.	TGCGCCAGCAGCCGGACTACGGGACAGAGGAACCACGAGCAGTACTTC	CASSRTTGQRNHEQYF
TRBJ2-3	TRBV25-1	.	.	TGTGCCAGCAGTCCTAGGGGGGGAAGCACAGATACGCAGTATTTT	CASSPRGGSTDTQYF
TRBJ2-5	TRBV7-2	TRBD2	.	TGTGCCAGCAGCCCCAACGGGGGGGAGACCCAGTACTTC	CASSPNGGETQYF
TRBJ1-2	TRBV5-6	TRBD1	.	TGTGCCAGCAGCTACGGACAGGTCTACACCTTC	CASSYGQVYTF
TRBJ2-5	TRBV4-1	TRBD2	.	TGCGCCAGCAGCCAAGGAGCGGGAGAATCGGAGACCCAGTACTTC	CASSQGAGESETQYF
TRBJ1-1	TRBV5-1	TRBD1	.	TGCGCCAGCAGCTTGGAGAAGGGGGCGCGGGCTTTCTTT	CASSLEKGARAFF
TRBJ2-5	TRBV28	.	once	TGTGCCAGCAGTTTTAAAGAGACCCAGTACTTC	CASSFKETQYF
TRBJ1-4	TRBV7-2	.	.	TGTGCCAGCAGCTTAGCGATCAGTGGTCGGGGAGAAAAACTGTTTTTT	CASSLAISGRGEKLFF
TRBJ2-7	TRBV19	TRBD2	.	TGTGCCAGTAGTACAAGCGGGATCTACGAGCAGTACTTC	CASSTSGIYEQYF
TRBJ1-1	TRBV6-5	TRBD1	.	TGTGCCAGCAGTTACCCGGGGACAGGGAACACTGAAGCTTTCTTT	CASSYPGTGNTEAFF
TRBJ2-7	TRBV28	.	few	TGTGCCAGCAGCTTAACAGCCTACGAGCAGTACTTC	CASSLTAYEQYF
TRBJ2-2	TRBV18	TRBD2	.	TGTGCCAGCTCACCCAGGACTAGCGGGAGTACCGGGGAGCTGTTTTTT	CASSPRTSGSTGELFF
TRBJ2-1	TRBV20-1	.	.	TGCAGTGCTCGACAGTACAATGAGCAGTTCTTC	CSARQYNEQFF
TRBJ2-7	TRBV20-1	.	.	TGCAGTGCTAAGCGTCTTGCATACTTC	CSAKRLAYF
TRBJ2-1	TRBV3-1/TRBV3-2	TRBD1	.	TGTGCCAGCAGCGTAGGCCGGACAGGATACAATGAGCAGTTCTTC	CASSVGRTGYNEQFF